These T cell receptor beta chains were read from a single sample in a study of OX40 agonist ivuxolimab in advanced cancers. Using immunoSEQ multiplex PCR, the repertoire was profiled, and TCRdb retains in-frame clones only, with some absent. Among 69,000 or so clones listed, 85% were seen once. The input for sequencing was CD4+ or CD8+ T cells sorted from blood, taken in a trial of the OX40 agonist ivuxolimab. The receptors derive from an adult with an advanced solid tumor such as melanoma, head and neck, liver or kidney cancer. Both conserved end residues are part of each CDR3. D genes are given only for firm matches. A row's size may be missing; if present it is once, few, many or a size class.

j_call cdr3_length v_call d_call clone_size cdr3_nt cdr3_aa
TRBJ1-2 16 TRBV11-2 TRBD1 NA TGTGCCAGCAGCATCCCGCCGGACAGGGATGAATATGGCTACACCTTC CASSIPPDRDEYGYTF
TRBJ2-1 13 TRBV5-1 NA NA TGCGCCAGCAGCTACCAAGGGAGCAATGAGCAGTTCTTC CASSYQGSNEQFF
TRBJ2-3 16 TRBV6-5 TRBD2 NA TGTGCCAGCAGTTACTCAGTAGCGGGAGACGAAGATACGCAGTATTTT CASSYSVAGDEDTQYF
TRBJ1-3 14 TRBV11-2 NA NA TGTGCCAGCAGCCAGATTAGCTCTGGAAACACCATATATTTT CASSQISSGNTIYF
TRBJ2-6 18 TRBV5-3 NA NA TGTGCCAGAAGCAACACTAGCAACCACCCCCCTGGGGCCAACGTCCTGACTTTC CARSNTSNHPPGANVLTF
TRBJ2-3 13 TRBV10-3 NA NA TGTGCCATCCGTGCAGGGACCACAGATACGCAGTATTTT CAIRAGTTDTQYF
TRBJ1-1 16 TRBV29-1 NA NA TGCAGCGTGCCCAAGGGGACAACCCTTTCTGGCACTGAAGCTTTCTTT CSVPKGTTLSGTEAFF
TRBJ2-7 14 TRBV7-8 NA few TGTGCCAGCAGACGGGACTTCCTATCCTACGAGCAGTACTTC CASRRDFLSYEQYF
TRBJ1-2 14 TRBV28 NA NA TGTGCCAGCAGTTTAGTTCGGACAGCCTATGGCTACACCTTC CASSLVRTAYGYTF
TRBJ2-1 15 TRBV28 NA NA TGTGCCAGCAGTCCGGGGACCGGCTCCTACAATGAGCAGTTCTTC CASSPGTGSYNEQFF
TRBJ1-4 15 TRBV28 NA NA TGTGCCAGCAGTTTTAGGGGGGCTAGGGGTGAAAAACTGTTTTTT CASSFRGARGEKLFF
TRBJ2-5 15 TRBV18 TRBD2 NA TGTGCCAGCTCACCATTTAGCGGGACTGGAGAGACCCAGTACTTC CASSPFSGTGETQYF
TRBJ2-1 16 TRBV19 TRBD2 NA TGTGCCAGTAGTATGGGCGGGACTAGCCTTTACAATGAGCAGTTCTTC CASSMGGTSLYNEQFF
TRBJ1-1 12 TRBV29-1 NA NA TGCAGCGTTCCCGGGACATTCACTGAAGCTTTCTTT CSVPGTFTEAFF